These T cell receptor beta chains were read from a single sample in a study of blood T cell repertoires in COVID-19. Sequencing was performed with immunoSEQ multiplex PCR; in TCRdb, only in-frame clones are kept and a portion is missing. The data show 200,000 to 250,000 clones, around 88% seen once. Source material: PBMCs or T cells enriched from blood (not recorded which). The receptors here all came from a woman aged 45-60 years who had recovered from COVID-19. The CDR3 runs from the conserved cysteine through the conserved F or W. The D gene is left open where the match is weak.

j_call cdr3_length v_call d_call cdr3_aa cdr3_nt
TRBJ1-6 13 TRBV2 - CASTLVGGSPLHF TGTGCCAGCACCTTGGTAGGGGGTTCACCCCTCCACTTT
TRBJ1-5 18 TRBV5-3 TRBD1 CARSLSGGKTNSNQPQHF TGTGCCAGAAGCTTATCAGGGGGAAAAACGAATAGCAATCAGCCCCAGCATTTT
TRBJ2-7 15 TRBV29-1 TRBD1 CSVEDRDRGWYEQYF TGCAGCGTTGAAGATCGGGACAGGGGGTGGTACGAGCAGTACTTC
TRBJ2-7 16 TRBV5-4 TRBD2 CASSPGLAGSSYEQYF TGTGCCAGCAGCCCCGGACTAGCGGGGAGCTCCTACGAGCAGTACTTC
TRBJ1-2 14 TRBV4-3 TRBD1 CASSQDQGAVGYTF TGCGCCAGCAGCCAAGATCAGGGGGCGGTAGGCTACACCTTC
TRBJ1-1 15 TRBV28 - CASSRTPSRDTEAFF TGTGCCAGCAGTCGAACGCCCTCACGGGACACTGAAGCTTTCTTT
TRBJ1-2 16 TRBV19 TRBD1 CASSPQGTGKVYGYTF TGTGCCAGTAGTCCCCAGGGGACAGGGAAAGTCTATGGCTACACCTTC
TRBJ2-2 15 TRBV28 TRBD1 CASRKRTGNTGELFF TGTGCCAGCAGGAAAAGGACAGGGAACACCGGGGAGCTGTTTTTT
TRBJ2-1 14 TRBV28 TRBD2 CATLPPGGRAEQFF TGTGCCACCCTCCCCCCGGGAGGCCGGGCTGAGCAGTTCTTC
TRBJ2-7 14 TRBV19 - CASSMPGQNYEQYF TGTGCCAGTAGTATGCCGGGACAAAATTACGAGCAGTACTTC
TRBJ1-1 14 TRBV30 - CAWSVRRVGPRAFF TGTGCCTGGAGTGTACGCAGGGTCGGACCCCGAGCTTTCTTT
TRBJ2-7 13 TRBV27 - CASSLSSRYEQYF TGTGCCAGCAGTTTATCGAGTCGTTACGAGCAGTACTTC
TRBJ2-5 17 TRBV24-1 TRBD1 CATSDFNQGANQETQYF TGTGCCACCAGTGATTTCAATCAGGGGGCAAACCAAGAGACCCAGTACTTC
TRBJ1-1 11 TRBV20-1 - CSAPTATEAFF TGCAGTGCTCCAACAGCAACTGAAGCTTTCTTT